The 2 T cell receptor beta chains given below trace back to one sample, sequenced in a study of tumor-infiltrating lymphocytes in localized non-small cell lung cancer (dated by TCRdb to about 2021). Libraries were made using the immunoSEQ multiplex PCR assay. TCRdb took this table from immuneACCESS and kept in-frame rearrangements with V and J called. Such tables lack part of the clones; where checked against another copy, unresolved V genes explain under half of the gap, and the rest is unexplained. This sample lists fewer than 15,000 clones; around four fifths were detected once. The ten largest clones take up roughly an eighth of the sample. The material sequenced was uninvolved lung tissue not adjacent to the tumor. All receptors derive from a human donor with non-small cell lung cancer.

The DNA for the CDR3 is TGTGCCAGCAGCTTGGCTGGGGCCAACGTCCTGACTTTC. Its protein is CASSLAGANVLTF. V gene TRBV5-4 combines with J gene TRBJ2-6, with unresolved D. V was trimmed by 0 bases and J by 2 bases, leaving 0 bases between them. The CDR3 length is 13 residues. Germline values: CDR1 SGHNT, CDR2 YYREEE (reference sequence).

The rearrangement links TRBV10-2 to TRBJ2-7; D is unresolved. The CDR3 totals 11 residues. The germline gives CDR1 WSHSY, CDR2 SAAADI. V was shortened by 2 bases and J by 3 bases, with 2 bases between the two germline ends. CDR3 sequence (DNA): TGCGCCAGCAGTGAGGACTACGAGCAGTACTTC. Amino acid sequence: CASSEDYEQYF.